Included here is one TCR beta chain sequence, with context. The data derive from a study of control samples from healthy donors and cancer patients. This CDR3 is 15 amino acids long. V was shortened by 7 bases and J by 0 bases, with 15 bases between the two germline ends. Germline V CDR1 and CDR2: LNHDA, SQIVND (reference sequence). Produced via immunoSEQ multiplex PCR; TCRdb's table is partial and in-frame only. This table holds approximately 82,000 clones, 87% found once. This sequence originates from a man between 50 and 59 years old in good health. The rearrangement uses TRBV19 and TRBJ1-1, with D maybe TRBD1 (5 bases). The sequencing sample was made of blood. CDR3 nucleotides: TGTGCCAGTATCAGGGAACCCCTGCTGAACACTGAAGCTTTCTTT. This encodes CASIREPLLNTEAFF.